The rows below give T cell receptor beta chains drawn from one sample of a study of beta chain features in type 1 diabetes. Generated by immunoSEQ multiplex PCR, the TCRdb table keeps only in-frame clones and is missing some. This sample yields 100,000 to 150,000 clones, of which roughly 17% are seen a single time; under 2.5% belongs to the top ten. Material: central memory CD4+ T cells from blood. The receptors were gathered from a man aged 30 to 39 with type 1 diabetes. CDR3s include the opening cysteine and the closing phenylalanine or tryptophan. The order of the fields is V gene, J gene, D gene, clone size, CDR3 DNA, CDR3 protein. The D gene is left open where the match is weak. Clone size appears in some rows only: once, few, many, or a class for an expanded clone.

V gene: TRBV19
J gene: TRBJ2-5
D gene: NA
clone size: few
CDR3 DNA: TGTGCCAGTAGTACCCGACCCCGCGAGACCCAGTACTTC
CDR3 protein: CASSTRPRETQYF

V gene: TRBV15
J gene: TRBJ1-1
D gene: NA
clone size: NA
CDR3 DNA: TGTGCCACCAGCAGGGGTGACACTGAAGCTTTCTTT
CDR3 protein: CATSRGDTEAFF

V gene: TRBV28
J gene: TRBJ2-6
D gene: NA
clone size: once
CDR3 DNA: TGTGCCAGCAGCCCCAGGGGTGCCGGGGCCAACGTCCTGACTTTC
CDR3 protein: CASSPRGAGANVLTF

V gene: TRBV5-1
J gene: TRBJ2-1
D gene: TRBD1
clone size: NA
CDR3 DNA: TGCGCCAGCAAGCTCGGGACAGAGAACAATGAGCAGTTCTTC
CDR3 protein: CASKLGTENNEQFF

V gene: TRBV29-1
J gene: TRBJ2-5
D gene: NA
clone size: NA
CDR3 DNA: TGCAGCGTTGGAGGCAGGCAAGAGACCCAGTACTTC
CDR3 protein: CSVGGRQETQYF

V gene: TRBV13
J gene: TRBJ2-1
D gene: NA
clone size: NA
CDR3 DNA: TGTGCCAGCAGCAAGGACTTCTACAATGAGCAGTTCTTC
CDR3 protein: CASSKDFYNEQFF

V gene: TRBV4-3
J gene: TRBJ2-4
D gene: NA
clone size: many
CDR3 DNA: TGCGCCAGCAGCCAAGATAACAATGGGGCCGACATTCAGTACTTC
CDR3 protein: CASSQDNNGADIQYF

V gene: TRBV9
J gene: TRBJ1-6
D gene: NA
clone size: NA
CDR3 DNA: TGTGCCAGCAGCCAGTATGGGGGGCCACCCCTCCACTTT
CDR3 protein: CASSQYGGPPLHF

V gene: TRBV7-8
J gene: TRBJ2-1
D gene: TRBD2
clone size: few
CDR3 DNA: TGTGCCAGCAGCTTTTCCCCGGGGGGGGCCAATGAGCAGTTCTTC
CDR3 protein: CASSFSPGGANEQFF

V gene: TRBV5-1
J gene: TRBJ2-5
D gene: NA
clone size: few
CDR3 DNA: TGCGCCAGCAGCTTGCCGTCCGGAGAGACCCAGTACTTC
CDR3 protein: CASSLPSGETQYF

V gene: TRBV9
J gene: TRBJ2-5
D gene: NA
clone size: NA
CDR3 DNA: TGTGCCAGCAGCGTAGGTCGTTCCGGGACTGGGGAGACCCAGTACTTC
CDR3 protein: CASSVGRSGTGETQYF

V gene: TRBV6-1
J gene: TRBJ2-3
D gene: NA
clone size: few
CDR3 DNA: TGTGCCAGCGGAGAGGGCTGGGGCACAGATACGCAGTATTTT
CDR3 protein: CASGEGWGTDTQYF

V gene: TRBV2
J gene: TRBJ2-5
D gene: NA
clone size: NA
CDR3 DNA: TGTGCCAGCGGGGAGAAATCAGAGACCCAGTACTTC
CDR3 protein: CASGEKSETQYF

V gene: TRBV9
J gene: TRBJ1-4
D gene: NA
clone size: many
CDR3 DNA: TGTGCCAGCAGCGTCGGGGCAAGGACTAATGAAAAACTGTTTTTT
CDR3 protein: CASSVGARTNEKLFF

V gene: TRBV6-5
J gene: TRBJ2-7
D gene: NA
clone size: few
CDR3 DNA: TGTGCCAGCAGTTCTATTCAGGTCTACGAGCAGTACTTC
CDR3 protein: CASSSIQVYEQYF

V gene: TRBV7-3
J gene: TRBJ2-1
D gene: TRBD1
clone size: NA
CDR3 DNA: TGTGCCAGCAGCTTACTACCCAGGGGGCAAGGGAATGAGCAGTTCTTC
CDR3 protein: CASSLLPRGQGNEQFF

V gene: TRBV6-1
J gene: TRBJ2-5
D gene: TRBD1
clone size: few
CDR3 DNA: TGTGCCAGCAGTGATCGGACAGGACCGCCCCTCTTCCAAGAGACCCAGTACTTC
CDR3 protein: CASSDRTGPPLFQETQYF

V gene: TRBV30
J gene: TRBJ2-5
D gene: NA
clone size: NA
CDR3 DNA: TGTGCCTGGAGTGTAGGCGGCGGGGGCTTGGTGGAGACCCAGTACTTC
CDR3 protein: CAWSVGGGGLVETQYF

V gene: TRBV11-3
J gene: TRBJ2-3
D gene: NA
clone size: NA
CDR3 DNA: TGTGCCAGCAGCCCTGGGACGATGTCGCGCACAGATACGCAGTATTTT
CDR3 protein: CASSPGTMSRTDTQYF

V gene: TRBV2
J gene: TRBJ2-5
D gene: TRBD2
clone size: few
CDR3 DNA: TGTGCCAGCCCCGAAAACGGGGGGTGGCAAGAGACCCAGTACTTC
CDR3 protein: CASPENGGWQETQYF

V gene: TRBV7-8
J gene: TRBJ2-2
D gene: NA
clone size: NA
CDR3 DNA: TGTGCCAGCAGTCCCGATTATCTAGGGGGGGGCCGCAGCACCGGGGAGCTGTTTTTT
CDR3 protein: CASSPDYLGGGRSTGELFF

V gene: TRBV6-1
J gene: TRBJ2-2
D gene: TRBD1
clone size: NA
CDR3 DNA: TGTGCCAGCAGTGCCAGGTGGATTCCGAGACAGGGGACCGGGGAGCTGTTTTTT
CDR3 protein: CASSARWIPRQGTGELFF

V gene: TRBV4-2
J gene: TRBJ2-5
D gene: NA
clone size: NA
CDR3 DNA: TGTGCCAGCAGCCAAGATGGCGGACATAGCCAAGAGACCCAGTACTTC
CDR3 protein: CASSQDGGHSQETQYF

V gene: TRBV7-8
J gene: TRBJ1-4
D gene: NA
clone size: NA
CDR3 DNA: TGTGCCAGCAGCTTGGGAAATGAAAAACTGTTTTTT
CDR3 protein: CASSLGNEKLFF

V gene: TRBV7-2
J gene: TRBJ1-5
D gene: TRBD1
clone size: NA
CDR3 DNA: TGTGCCAGCAGCTACACAGGGGGCGGCAATCAGCCCCAGCATTTT
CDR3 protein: CASSYTGGGNQPQHF

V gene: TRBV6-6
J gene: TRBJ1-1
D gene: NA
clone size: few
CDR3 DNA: TGTGCCAGCAGTTCTAGTCTCACTGAAGCTTTCTTT
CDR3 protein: CASSSSLTEAFF

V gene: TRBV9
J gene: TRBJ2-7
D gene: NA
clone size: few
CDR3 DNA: TGTGCCAGCAGCCCCTCCCTCATTTACTACGAGCAGTACTTC
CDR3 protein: CASSPSLIYYEQYF

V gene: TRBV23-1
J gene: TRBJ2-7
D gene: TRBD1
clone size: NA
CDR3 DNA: TGCGCCAGCAGTTACAGGGGGCTGGATGAGCAGTACTTC
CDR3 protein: CASSYRGLDEQYF

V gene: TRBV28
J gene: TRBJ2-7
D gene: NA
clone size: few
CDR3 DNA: TGTGCCAGCAGTGGTACGGGGGTGAGGCAGTACTTC
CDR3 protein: CASSGTGVRQYF

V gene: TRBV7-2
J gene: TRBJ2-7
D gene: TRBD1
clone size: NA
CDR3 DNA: TGTGCCAGCAGCTTAGTGGCTGGACAGGGGGCCTACGAGCAGTACTTC
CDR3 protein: CASSLVAGQGAYEQYF

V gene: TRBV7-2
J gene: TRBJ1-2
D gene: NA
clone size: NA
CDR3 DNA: TGTGCCAGCAGCTTCGATCGGCAGGCCTATGGCTACACCTTC
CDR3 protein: CASSFDRQAYGYTF

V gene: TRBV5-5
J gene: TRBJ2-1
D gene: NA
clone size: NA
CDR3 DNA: TGTGCCAGCAGCCGCAAGGAGCGCTCCTACAATGAGCAGTTCTTC
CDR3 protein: CASSRKERSYNEQFF

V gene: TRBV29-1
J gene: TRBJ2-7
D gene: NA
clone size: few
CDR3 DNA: TGCAGCGTTGAAAAGGAGAGCTACGAGCAGTACTTC
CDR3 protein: CSVEKESYEQYF

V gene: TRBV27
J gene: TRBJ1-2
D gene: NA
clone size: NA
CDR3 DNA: TGTGCCAGCAGTTTATCAAGGGGCTTCGACTATGGCTACACCTTC
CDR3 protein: CASSLSRGFDYGYTF

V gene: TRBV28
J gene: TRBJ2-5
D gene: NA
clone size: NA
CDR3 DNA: TGTGCCAGCAGTTCGCCCGAACCAGCCGGGGAGACCCAGTACTTC
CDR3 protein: CASSSPEPAGETQYF

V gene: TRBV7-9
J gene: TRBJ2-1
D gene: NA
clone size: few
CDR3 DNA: TGTGCCAGCAGCTTAGCAGACAATGAGCAGTTCTTC
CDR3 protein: CASSLADNEQFF

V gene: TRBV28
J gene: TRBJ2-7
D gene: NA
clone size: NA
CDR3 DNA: TGTGCCAGCAGTCAACAGGACTACGAGCAGTACTTC
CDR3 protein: CASSQQDYEQYF

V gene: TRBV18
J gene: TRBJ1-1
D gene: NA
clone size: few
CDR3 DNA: TGTGCCAGCTCACCACAGGATGTGGGGGTTAAGACCACTGAAGCTTTCTTT
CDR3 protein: CASSPQDVGVKTTEAFF

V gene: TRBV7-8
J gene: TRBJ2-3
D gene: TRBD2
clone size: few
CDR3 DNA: TGTGCCAGCAGCCCCCCCGGGGGGACGAACACAGATACGCAGTATTTT
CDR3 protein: CASSPPGGTNTDTQYF

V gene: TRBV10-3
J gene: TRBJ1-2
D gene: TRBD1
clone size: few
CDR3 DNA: TGTGCCATCAGCGGGACAGGAGTTAACTATGGCTACACCTTC
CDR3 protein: CAISGTGVNYGYTF

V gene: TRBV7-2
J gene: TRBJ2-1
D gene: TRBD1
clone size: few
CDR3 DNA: TGTGCCAGCAGCGCCACAGGGGGCCAGTTCTTC
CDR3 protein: CASSATGGQFF

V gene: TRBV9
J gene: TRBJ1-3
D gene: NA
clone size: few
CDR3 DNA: TGTGCCAGCAGCGTACCTGGAAACACCATATATTTT
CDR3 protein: CASSVPGNTIYF

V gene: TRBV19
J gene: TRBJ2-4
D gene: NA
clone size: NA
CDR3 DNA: TGTGCCAGTAGTATAGAGGACAGTAAAAACATTCAGTACTTC
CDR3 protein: CASSIEDSKNIQYF

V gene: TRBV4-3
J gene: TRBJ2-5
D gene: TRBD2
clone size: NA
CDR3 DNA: TGCGCCAGCAGCCAAACGGGGGGAGAGGAGACCCAGTACTTC
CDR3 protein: CASSQTGGEETQYF

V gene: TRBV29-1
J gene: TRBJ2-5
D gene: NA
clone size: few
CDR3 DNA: TGCAGCGTCCTCTGGTTCGAGACCCAGTACTTC
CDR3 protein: CSVLWFETQYF

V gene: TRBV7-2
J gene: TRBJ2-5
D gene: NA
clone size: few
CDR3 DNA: TGTGCCAGCAGCGTTGACAGGAGGGCTGCAGAGACCCAGTACTTC
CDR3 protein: CASSVDRRAAETQYF

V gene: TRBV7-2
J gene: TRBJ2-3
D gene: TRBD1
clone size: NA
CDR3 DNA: TGTGCCAGCAACTGGGACAGGACCACAGATACGCAGTATTTT
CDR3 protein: CASNWDRTTDTQYF

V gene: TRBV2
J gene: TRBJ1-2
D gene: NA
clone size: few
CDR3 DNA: TGTGCCAGCAGTGCTACAGGGAATTATGGCTACACCTTC
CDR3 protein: CASSATGNYGYTF

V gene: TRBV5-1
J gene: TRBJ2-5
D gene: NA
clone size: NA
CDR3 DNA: TGCGCCAGCAGCTTGATCCTAGGGGAGACCCAGTACTTC
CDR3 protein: CASSLILGETQYF

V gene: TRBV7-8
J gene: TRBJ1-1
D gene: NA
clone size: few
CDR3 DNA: TGTGCCAGCAGCCTGGGACAAACCGACGCCACTGAAGCTTTCTTT
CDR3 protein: CASSLGQTDATEAFF

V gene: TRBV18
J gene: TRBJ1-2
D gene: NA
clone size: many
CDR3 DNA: TGTGCCAGCTCTCCCAATATCGACTATGGCTACACCTTC
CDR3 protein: CASSPNIDYGYTF

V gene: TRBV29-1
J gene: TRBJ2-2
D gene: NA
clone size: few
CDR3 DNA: TGCAGCGCGAAGATCACCGGGGAGCTGTTTTTT
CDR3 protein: CSAKITGELFF

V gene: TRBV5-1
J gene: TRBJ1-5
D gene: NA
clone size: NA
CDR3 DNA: TGCGCCAGCAGCTTCAACGGGAATAGCAATCAGCCCCAGCATTTT
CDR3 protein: CASSFNGNSNQPQHF

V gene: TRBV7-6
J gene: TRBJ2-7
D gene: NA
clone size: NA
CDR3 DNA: TGTGCCAGCAGCCTAGGGGCCGAGCAGTACTTC
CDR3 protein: CASSLGAEQYF

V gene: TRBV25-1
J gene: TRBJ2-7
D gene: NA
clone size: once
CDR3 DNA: TGTGCCAGCAGTGAACAGGGGGGAACCTACGAGCAGTACTTC
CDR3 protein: CASSEQGGTYEQYF

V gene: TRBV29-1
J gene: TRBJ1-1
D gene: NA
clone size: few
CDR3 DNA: TGCAGCGTCGTCGCGAGGTTATCGAACACTGAAGCTTTCTTT
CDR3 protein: CSVVARLSNTEAFF

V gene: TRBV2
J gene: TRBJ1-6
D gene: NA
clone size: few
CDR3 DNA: TGTGCCAGCAAGCTCAGTTTTAATTCACCCCTCCACTTT
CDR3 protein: CASKLSFNSPLHF

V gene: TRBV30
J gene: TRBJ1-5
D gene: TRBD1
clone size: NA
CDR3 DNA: TGTGCCTGGAGTGGCGGGACAGGGGGTAATAACCAGCCCCAGCATTTT
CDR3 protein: CAWSGGTGGNNQPQHF

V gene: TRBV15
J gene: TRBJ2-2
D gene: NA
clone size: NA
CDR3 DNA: TGTGCCACCAGCAAACAGGGAGGCACCGGGGAGCTGTTTTTT
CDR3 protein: CATSKQGGTGELFF

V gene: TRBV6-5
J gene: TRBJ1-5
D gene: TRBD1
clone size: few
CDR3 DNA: TGTGCCAGCGGGAGACAGGGGAGTCAGCCCCAGCATTTT
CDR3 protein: CASGRQGSQPQHF